The sequence of this T cell receptor (beta chain) was determined in a study of T cell responses to AZD1222 COVID-19 vaccine. Comments on this clone: Antigen: not known.

Germline-derived CDR1 and CDR2 are MNHEY and SVGEGT. Between the trimmed V and J ends, which lost 0 bases and 1 base, there was a span of 3 bases. This CDR3 contains 14 residues. Study conclusions and caveats: A rise in Spike-specific TCR breadth and depth followed two AZD1222 doses. Across spike, vaccine-associated CD4 TCRs were found, dominant at 160-218 and 743-854.

Repertoires were generated with immunoSEQ multiplex PCR, while TCRdb's copy carries only in-frame clones and drops some. Here the sample spans some 64,000 clones, about nine tenths being singletons. This sequence was found in an adult who received the MenACWY meningococcal vaccine as a control. The genes are TRBV6-2 or TRBV6-3 and TRBJ2-2, with D unclear. The sample consisted of peripheral blood, taken 28 days after the second dose of the MenACWY control vaccine. The CDR3 reads CASSYSKNTGELFF. CDR3 nucleotides: TGTGCCAGCAGTTACTCGAAGAACACCGGGGAGCTGTTTTTT.